The 15 T cell receptor beta chains given below trace back to one sample, sequenced in a study of blood T cell repertoires in COVID-19. Data came from immunoSEQ multiplex PCR; TCRdb stores just in-frame clones and leaves some out. The table lists some 63,000 clones, around 79% of them singletons. The source material was peripheral blood. Receptor source: a human donor in a cohort sampled during active COVID-19.

The rearrangement links TRBV28 to TRBJ2-3; D might be TRBD2 (6 bases). The V gene's germline CDR1 is MDHEN and CDR2 SYDVKM. This CDR3 comprises 15 residues. Between the trimmed V and J ends, which lost 4 bases and 3 bases, there was a span of 14 bases. The chain's CDR3 is CASSYPGVSTDTQYF. The CDR3 nucleotides are TGTGCCAGCAGTTATCCGGGAGTGTCTACAGATACGCAGTATTTT.

The rearrangement joins TRBV4-3 to TRBJ1-5; 7 positions match TRBD1. Germline CDR1 LGHNA, CDR2 YSLEER. This CDR3 has 16 residues. J lost 4 bases, V lost 2 bases, and 8 bases had no gene match. CDR3 DNA sequence: TGCGCCAGCAGCCAAAATGCCGGGACAGATAATCAGCCCCAGCATTTT. Amino acid sequence: CASSQNAGTDNQPQHF.

V and J are TRBV18 and TRBJ2-5; no firm D call. Germline assignment: CDR1 KGHSH and CDR2 LQKENI. This CDR3 has 15 amino acids. V lost 1 base and J lost 1, with 10 bases in between. The CDR3 spells CASSPQNPGQETQYF. The CDR3, as DNA: TGTGCCAGCTCACCACAAAACCCCGGCCAAGAGACCCAGTACTTC. The variable domain in full, with the rest retrieved from reference TRBV18 and TRBJ2-5, is NAGVMQNPRHLVRRRGQEARLRCSPMKGHSHVYWYRQLPEEGLKFMVYLQKENIIDESGMPKERFSAEFPKEGPSILRIQQVVRGDSAAYFCASSPQNPGQETQYFGPGTRLLVL.

The chain employs TRBV3-1 (or the pseudogene TRBV3-2) and TRBJ2-3; unclear D gene. CDR3 length: 12 residues. V shed 5 bases and J shed 3 bases, with 6 bases lying between them. Germline V gives CDR1 LGHDT, CDR2 YNNKEL (reference sequence). The CDR3 DNA is TGTGCCAGCAGCAATCCGACAGATACGCAGTATTTT. Translated, it gives CASSNPTDTQYF.

The chain is built from TRBV6-5 and TRBJ1-5; D is ambiguous. The CDR3 loop spans 13 amino acids. The V end was cut by 0 bases, the J end by 7 bases, with 7 bases between. The germline V gene encodes CDR1 MNHEY and CDR2 SVGAGI. CDR3 amino acids: CASSYSRQQPQHF. The CDR3 bases are TGTGCCAGCAGTTACTCGCGGCAGCAGCCCCAGCATTTT.

J is TRBJ1-1 and V is TRBV30, with 9 positions matching TRBD1. The CDR3 loop spans 14 amino acids. The J segment lost 5 bases and the V segment lost 3 bases, leaving 7 bases of the junction unmatched. CDR1 and CDR2 (germline): GTSNPN, SVGIG (reference sequence). This CDR3 reads CAWRRQGVGTEAFF. The CDR3 coding sequence is TGTGCCTGGAGGAGACAGGGGGTGGGGACTGAAGCTTTCTTT.

This clone was counted a few times. The chain uses TRBV7-2 and TRBJ2-7, with D maybe TRBD2 (6 bases). The length of the CDR3 is 15 residues. The V end lost 6 bases, the J end lost 6 bases, and 21 bases lay between the germline ends. Per germline, CDR1 SGHTA and CDR2 FQGNSA. The CDR3 DNA reads as TGTGCCAGCAGTCTAGGGAGGAGGTCCTCCGGCGAGCAGTACTTC. It translates to CASSLGRRSSGEQYF.

This clone occurred once. The genes are TRBV13 and TRBJ2-4, with TRBD2 matching 9 bases. The germline V gene has CDR1 PRHDT and CDR2 FYEKMQ (reference sequence). This CDR3 comprises 16 residues. The J segment lost 1 base and the V segment lost 5 bases, leaving 6 bases of the junction unmatched. The chain's CDR3 is CASSRGRGRAKNIQYF. CDR3 in DNA: TGTGCCAGCAGCCGCGGGAGGGGACGTGCCAAAAACATTCAGTACTTC.

V gene TRBV5-4 combines with J gene TRBJ1-4; D call uncertain. Germline-derived CDR1 and CDR2 are SGHNT and YYREEE (reference sequence). This CDR3 contains 14 residues. The germline V and J ends were trimmed by 4 bases and 0 bases, with 7 bases remaining between them. Written as DNA, the CDR3 is TGTGCCAGCAGCCAGTATTCAACTAATGAAAAACTGTTTTTT. Translated, it gives CASSQYSTNEKLFF.

Many counts were recorded for this clone. V gene TRBV7-9 combines with J gene TRBJ1-5; 8 bases are shared with TRBD1. The CDR3 consists of 14 residues. CDR1 is SEHNR, CDR2 FQNEAQ, per germline (reference sequence). Trimming at V came to 4 bases and at J to 4 bases, leaving 3 bases not matched to a gene. The CDR3 spells CASSYGTGNQPQHF. CDR3 coding DNA: TGTGCCAGCAGCTACGGGACAGGTAATCAGCCCCAGCATTTT.

V gene TRBV4-1 combines with J gene TRBJ2-5, with 8 bases aligning to TRBD2. V shed 0 bases, J shed 4 bases, and the junction held 10 bases outside the gene matches. Germline CDR1 MGHRA, CDR2 YSYEKL. There are 17 residues in the CDR3. CDR3 residues: CASSQDVAGGRTETQYF. The CDR3 nucleotides are TGCGCCAGCAGCCAAGATGTGGCGGGAGGCCGTACAGAGACCCAGTACTTC.

This clone appeared a few times. The V and J genes are TRBV19 and TRBJ1-6, with a weak D call TRBD1 (6 bases). The CDR3 is made up of 13 amino acids. V lost 6 bases and J 6 bases, leaving 9 bases between the germline ends. The germline CDR1 and CDR2 sequences are LNHDA and SQIVND (reference sequence). The CDR3 DNA reads TGTGCCAGTAGGGCGGACAGTAATTCACCCCTCCACTTT. Translation: CASRADSNSPLHF.

This chain connects TRBV30 to TRBJ2-5; D might be TRBD1 (5 bases). V dropped 4 bases and J dropped 7 bases, with 10 bases sitting between them. This CDR3 region has 11 residues. CDR1 and CDR2 (germline): GTSNPN, SVGIG (reference sequence). CDR3 loop: CAWKGQGTQYF. The CDR3 DNA sequence: TGTGCCTGGAAGGGGCAGGGGACCCAGTACTTC.

This clone was found a few times. The CDR3 sequence is CASSLDRFYTF. The CDR3 DNA is TGTGCCAGCAGCTTAGACAGGTTCTACACCTTC. The V gene is TRBV7-9, the J gene TRBJ1-2, with TRBD1 as a possible D gene (5 bases). The CDR3 is 11 residues long. Trimming removed 1 base at V and 10 bases at J, with 7 bases between. The germline gives CDR1 SEHNR, CDR2 FQNEAQ (reference sequence).

The CDR3 region is CASSVDSPYEQYF. In DNA, the CDR3 is TGCGCCAGCAGCGTCGACAGTCCCTACGAGCAGTACTTC. V gene TRBV5-1 combines with J gene TRBJ2-7, with D tentatively TRBD1 (5 bases). V lost 4 bases and J 2 bases, leaving 10 bases between the germline ends. Germline V gives CDR1 SGHRS, CDR2 YFSETQ. The CDR3 totals 13 residues.